This TCR beta chain is drawn from a study of blood T cells in healthy people across ages. J was trimmed by 3 bases and V by 5 bases; bases with no gene match: 9. The CDR3 totals 16 residues. The germline gives CDR1 MDHEN, CDR2 SYDVKM. This clonotype showed up just a few times. The antigen is unknown. The donors, all healthy, were Caucasians living in Russia, aged about 6 to 95. Primers used in a second PCR of roughly 7 to 12 cycles were a sample-barcoded 5' primer and a J-beta primer mix. Each CDR3 protein is one row after TCRdb ran MiXCR on the 5' RACE reads. Seen here are about 280,000 distinct CDR3 sequences, around 29% observed once, and the top ten hold 25% to 30%. Study observations and caveats: Long-lived donors had more naive CD4+ cells and higher diversity than aged donors. Without sorted subsets, naive and antigen-experienced compartments could not be conclusively compared.

The sequence was obtained from an older woman in good health. The chain uses TRBV28 and TRBJ2-7; 11 bases align to TRBD2. Sequenced material: blood. CDR3: CASSLQGLAEGYEQYF. The DNA for the CDR3 is TGTGCCAGCAGTCTACAGGGACTAGCGGAGGGCTACGAGCAGTACTTC. Filled out from reference TRBV28 and TRBJ2-7, the complete variable domain reads DVKVTQSSRYLVKRTGEKVFLECVQDMDHENMFWYRQDPGLGLRLIYFSYDVKMKEKGDIPEGYSVSREKKERFSLILESASTNQTSMYLCASSLQGLAEGYEQYFGPGTRLTVT.